The TCR beta chain under discussion was sequenced for a study of neoadjuvant anti-PD-1 for oral cavity cancer. Looking at the study overall: Most patients had three to four biweekly doses of 3 mg/kg nivolumab before resection.

Time point: after neoadjuvant nivolumab, at surgical resection. Patients had newly diagnosed, untreated stage II-IVA oral cavity squamous cell carcinoma. These oral cavity squamous cell carcinomas were HPV-negative and locally advanced. Findings and limits, study-wide: Pretreatment Treg/Th17 ratio correlated inversely with post-treatment tumor clonality.

Assay: immunoSEQ multiplex PCR; the TCRdb copy retains only in-frame clones and omits some. The sample has some 61,000 clones, around 84% seen once. Remarks on this clone: The target antigen is unknown.

CDR1 and CDR2 from the germline V gene are SGHAT and FQDESV (reference sequence). This CDR3 comprises 18 residues. J gave up 5 bases and V 2 bases, and 12 bases lay outside the gene matches. This receptor was obtained from a person between 40 and 85 years old with oral cavity squamous cell carcinoma. The rearrangement links TRBV11-1 to TRBJ2-1; 10 nucleotides agree with TRBD1. The starting material was PBMCs, obtained after nivolumab (anti-PD-1) treatment. The DNA for the CDR3 is TGTGCCAGCAGCTTAAGTGCGTTCCGGGACAGGGGTGACAATGAGCAGTTCTTC. Its protein product is CASSLSAFRDRGDNEQFF. Variable domain in full (rest from reference TRBV11-1 and TRBJ2-1): EAEVAQSPRYKITEKSQAVAFWCDPISGHATLYWYRQILGQGPELLVQFQDESVVDDSQLPKDRFSAERLKGVDSTLKIQPAELGDSAMYLCASSLSAFRDRGDNEQFFGPGTRLTVL.